This is a list of T cell receptor beta chains from one sample in a study of beta chain features in type 1 diabetes. Clones were sequenced by immunoSEQ multiplex PCR, and TCRdb holds only the in-frame ones, with some missing. The sample carries about 450,000 clones, about 10% recorded once. Sequenced material: naive CD4+ T cells from blood. Receptor source: a woman younger than 35 in good health. CDR3s include the opening cysteine and the closing phenylalanine or tryptophan. Fields, in order: clone size, J gene, V gene, D gene, CDR3 protein, CDR3 DNA. A D gene is named only where the DNA matches it firmly. Clone size is not always given. Where it is, it says once, few, many or a class for expanded clones.

clone_size: NA
j_call: TRBJ2-6
v_call: TRBV2
d_call: NA
cdr3_aa: CASSEYGTGANVLTF
cdr3_nt: TGTGCCAGCAGTGAATACGGGACTGGGGCCAACGTCCTGACTTTC

clone_size: few
j_call: TRBJ1-1
v_call: TRBV6-1
d_call: NA
cdr3_aa: CASGTTVNTEAFF
cdr3_nt: TGTGCCAGCGGAACAACAGTGAACACTGAAGCTTTCTTT

clone_size: NA
j_call: TRBJ2-5
v_call: TRBV7-6
d_call: NA
cdr3_aa: CASSLRSQTQYF
cdr3_nt: TGTGCCAGCAGCTTGAGGTCGCAGACCCAGTACTTC

clone_size: NA
j_call: TRBJ1-5
v_call: TRBV30
d_call: NA
cdr3_aa: CAWSLASINQPQHF
cdr3_nt: TGTGCCTGGAGTTTGGCCTCCATCAATCAGCCCCAGCATTTT

clone_size: NA
j_call: TRBJ1-2
v_call: TRBV11-3
d_call: NA
cdr3_aa: CASSQGSDGYTF
cdr3_nt: TGTGCCAGCAGTCAGGGCTCGGATGGCTACACCTTC

clone_size: few
j_call: TRBJ1-1
v_call: TRBV6-5
d_call: NA
cdr3_aa: CASSYSPGNTEAFF
cdr3_nt: TGTGCCAGCAGTTACTCCCCAGGGAACACTGAAGCTTTCTTT

clone_size: few
j_call: TRBJ1-4
v_call: TRBV4-1
d_call: NA
cdr3_aa: CASSLPVRGRLATNEKLFF
cdr3_nt: TGCGCCAGCAGCCTCCCTGTCCGGGGCAGGCTCGCAACTAATGAAAAACTGTTTTTT

clone_size: few
j_call: TRBJ2-3
v_call: TRBV28
d_call: NA
cdr3_aa: CASSLVRGTDTQYF
cdr3_nt: TGTGCCAGCAGTTTAGTCAGGGGCACAGATACGCAGTATTTT

clone_size: few
j_call: TRBJ2-3
v_call: TRBV11-2
d_call: NA
cdr3_aa: CASSLADTQYF
cdr3_nt: TGTGCCAGCAGCTTGGCGGATACGCAGTATTTT

clone_size: NA
j_call: TRBJ1-2
v_call: TRBV7-2
d_call: NA
cdr3_aa: CASSDGGFNYGYTF
cdr3_nt: TGTGCCAGCAGCGACGGGGGTTTTAACTATGGCTACACCTTC

clone_size: few
j_call: TRBJ1-2
v_call: TRBV20-1
d_call: NA
cdr3_aa: CSAGGNYGYTF
cdr3_nt: TGCAGTGCTGGGGGTAACTATGGCTACACCTTC

clone_size: few
j_call: TRBJ1-1
v_call: TRBV7-9
d_call: NA
cdr3_aa: CASSFNRNTEAFF
cdr3_nt: TGTGCCAGCAGCTTCAACAGGAACACTGAAGCTTTCTTT

clone_size: NA
j_call: TRBJ2-1
v_call: TRBV30
d_call: TRBD2
cdr3_aa: CAWSDGASGRFDEQFF
cdr3_nt: TGTGCCTGGAGCGATGGGGCTAGCGGGAGGTTCGATGAGCAGTTCTTC

clone_size: NA
j_call: TRBJ2-1
v_call: TRBV5-1
d_call: TRBD1
cdr3_aa: CASSPNGQASYNEQFF
cdr3_nt: TGCGCCAGCAGCCCCAACGGACAGGCATCCTACAATGAGCAGTTCTTC

clone_size: few
j_call: TRBJ2-1
v_call: TRBV7-6
d_call: NA
cdr3_aa: CASSLFGISEQFF
cdr3_nt: TGTGCCAGCAGCTTATTCGGCATCAGCGAGCAGTTCTTC

clone_size: few
j_call: TRBJ2-2
v_call: TRBV9
d_call: NA
cdr3_aa: CASSAPPRGRNTGELFF
cdr3_nt: TGTGCCAGCAGCGCCCCTCCTCGGGGGAGGAACACCGGGGAGCTGTTTTTT

clone_size: few
j_call: TRBJ2-1
v_call: TRBV7-9
d_call: NA
cdr3_aa: CASSSVGRMTEQFF
cdr3_nt: TGTGCCAGCAGTTCGGTGGGCAGGATGACTGAGCAGTTCTTC

clone_size: NA
j_call: TRBJ2-1
v_call: TRBV25-1
d_call: TRBD2
cdr3_aa: CASSELTSGAYNEQFF
cdr3_nt: TGTGCCAGCAGTGAATTAACTAGCGGGGCGTACAATGAGCAGTTCTTC

clone_size: NA
j_call: TRBJ1-1
v_call: TRBV5-4
d_call: NA
cdr3_aa: CASSPTAGTAFF
cdr3_nt: TGTGCCAGCAGCCCGACAGCGGGGACGGCTTTCTTT

clone_size: NA
j_call: TRBJ2-1
v_call: TRBV25-1
d_call: TRBD2
cdr3_aa: CASSASPGTSGGEQFF
cdr3_nt: TGTGCCAGCAGTGCCTCTCCCGGGACCTCGGGAGGTGAGCAGTTCTTC

clone_size: NA
j_call: TRBJ2-5
v_call: TRBV28
d_call: TRBD1
cdr3_aa: CASSSDGWTGDEETQYF
cdr3_nt: TGTGCCAGCAGCTCCGATGGGTGGACAGGGGATGAAGAGACCCAGTACTTC

clone_size: few
j_call: TRBJ2-5
v_call: TRBV5-4
d_call: NA
cdr3_aa: CASSPMGGTDQETQYF
cdr3_nt: TGTGCCAGCAGCCCGATGGGGGGGACAGACCAAGAGACCCAGTACTTC